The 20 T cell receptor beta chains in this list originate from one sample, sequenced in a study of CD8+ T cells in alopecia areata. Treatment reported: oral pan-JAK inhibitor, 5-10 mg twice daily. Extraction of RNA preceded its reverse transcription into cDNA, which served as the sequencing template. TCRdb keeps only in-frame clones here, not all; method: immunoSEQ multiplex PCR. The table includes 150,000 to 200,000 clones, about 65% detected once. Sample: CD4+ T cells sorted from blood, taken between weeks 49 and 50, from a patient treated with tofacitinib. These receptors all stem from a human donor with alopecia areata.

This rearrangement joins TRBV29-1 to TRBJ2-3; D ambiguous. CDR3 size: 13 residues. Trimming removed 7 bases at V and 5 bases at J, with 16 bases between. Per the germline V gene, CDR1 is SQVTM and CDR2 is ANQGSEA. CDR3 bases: TGCAGCGCCTCAACCCTTCGTGGAGATACGCAGTATTTT. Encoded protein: CSASTLRGDTQYF.

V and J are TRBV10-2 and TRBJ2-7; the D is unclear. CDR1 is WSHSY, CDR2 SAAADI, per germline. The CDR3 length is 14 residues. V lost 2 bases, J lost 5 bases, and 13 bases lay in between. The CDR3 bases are TGCGCCAGCAGTGAGAACCCACGTCGGGACGAGCAGTACTTC. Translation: CASSENPRRDEQYF.

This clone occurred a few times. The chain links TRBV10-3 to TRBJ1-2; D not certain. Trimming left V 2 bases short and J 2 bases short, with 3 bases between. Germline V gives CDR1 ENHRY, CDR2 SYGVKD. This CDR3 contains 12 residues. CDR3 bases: TGTGCCATCAGTGAGGGAAACTATGGCTACACCTTC. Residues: CAISEGNYGYTF.

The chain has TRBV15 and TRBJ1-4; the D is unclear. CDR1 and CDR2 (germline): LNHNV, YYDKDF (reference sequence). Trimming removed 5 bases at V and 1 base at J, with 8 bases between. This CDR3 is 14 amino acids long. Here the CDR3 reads CATSPRRTNEKLFF. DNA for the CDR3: TGTGCCACCAGCCCTAGGAGAACTAATGAAAAACTGTTTTTT.

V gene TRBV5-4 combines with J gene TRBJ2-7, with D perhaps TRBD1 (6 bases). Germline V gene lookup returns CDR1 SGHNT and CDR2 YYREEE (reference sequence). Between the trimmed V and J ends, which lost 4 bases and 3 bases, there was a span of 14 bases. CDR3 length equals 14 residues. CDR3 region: CASSASQGLYEQYF. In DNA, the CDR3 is TGTGCCAGCAGCGCTTCGCAGGGGCTCTACGAGCAGTACTTC.

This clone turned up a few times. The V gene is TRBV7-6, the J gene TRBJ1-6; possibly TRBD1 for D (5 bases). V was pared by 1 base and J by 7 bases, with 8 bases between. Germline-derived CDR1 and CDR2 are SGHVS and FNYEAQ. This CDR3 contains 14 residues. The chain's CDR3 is CASSLGGVNSPLHF. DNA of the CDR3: TGTGCCAGCAGCTTAGGAGGGGTCAATTCACCCCTCCACTTT.

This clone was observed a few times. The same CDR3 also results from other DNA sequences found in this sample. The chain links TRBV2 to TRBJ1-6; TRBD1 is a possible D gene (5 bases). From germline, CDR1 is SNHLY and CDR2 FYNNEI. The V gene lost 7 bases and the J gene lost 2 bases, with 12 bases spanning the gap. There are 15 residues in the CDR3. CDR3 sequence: CASKVQDTYNSPLHF. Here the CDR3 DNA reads TGTGCCAGCAAAGTGCAGGACACCTATAATTCACCCCTCCACTTT.

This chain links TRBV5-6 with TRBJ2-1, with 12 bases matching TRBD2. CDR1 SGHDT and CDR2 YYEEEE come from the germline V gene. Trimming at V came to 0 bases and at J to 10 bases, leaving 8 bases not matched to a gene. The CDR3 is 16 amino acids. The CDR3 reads CASSLARTSGVEEQFF. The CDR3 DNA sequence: TGTGCCAGCAGCTTGGCCCGGACTAGCGGGGTGGAGGAGCAGTTCTTC.

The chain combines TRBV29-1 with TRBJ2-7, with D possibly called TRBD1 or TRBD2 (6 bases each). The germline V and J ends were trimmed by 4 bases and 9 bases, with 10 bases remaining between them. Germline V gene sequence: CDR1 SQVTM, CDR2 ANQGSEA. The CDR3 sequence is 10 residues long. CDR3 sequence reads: CSVVQGGQYF. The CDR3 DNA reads TGCAGCGTTGTACAGGGAGGGCAGTACTTC.

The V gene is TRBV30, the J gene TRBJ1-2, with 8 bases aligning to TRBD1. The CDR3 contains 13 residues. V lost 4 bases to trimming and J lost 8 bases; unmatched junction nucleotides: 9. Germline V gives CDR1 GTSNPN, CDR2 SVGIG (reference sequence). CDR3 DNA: TGTGCCTGGAATTCGGACAGGGCGTGGGGCTACACCTTC. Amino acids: CAWNSDRAWGYTF.

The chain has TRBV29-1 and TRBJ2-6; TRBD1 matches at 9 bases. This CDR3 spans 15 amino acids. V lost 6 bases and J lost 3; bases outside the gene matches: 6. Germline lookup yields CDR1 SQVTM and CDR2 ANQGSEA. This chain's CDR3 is CSVGTGLDGANVLTF. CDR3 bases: TGCAGCGTGGGGACAGGGCTTGATGGGGCCAACGTCCTGACTTTC.

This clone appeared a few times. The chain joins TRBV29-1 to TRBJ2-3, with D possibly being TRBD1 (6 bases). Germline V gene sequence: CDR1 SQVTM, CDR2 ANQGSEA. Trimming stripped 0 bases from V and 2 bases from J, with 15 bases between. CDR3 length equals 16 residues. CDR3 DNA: TGCAGCGTTGAAGACCGGCAGGGGCGATACACAGATACGCAGTATTTT. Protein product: CSVEDRQGRYTDTQYF.

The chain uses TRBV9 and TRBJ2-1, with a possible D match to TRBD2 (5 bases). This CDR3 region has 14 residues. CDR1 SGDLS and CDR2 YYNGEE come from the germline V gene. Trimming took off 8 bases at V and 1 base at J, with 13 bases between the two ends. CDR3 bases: TGTGCCAGTCTGAGGGCAGAGTCCTACAATGAGCAGTTCTTC. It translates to CASLRAESYNEQFF.

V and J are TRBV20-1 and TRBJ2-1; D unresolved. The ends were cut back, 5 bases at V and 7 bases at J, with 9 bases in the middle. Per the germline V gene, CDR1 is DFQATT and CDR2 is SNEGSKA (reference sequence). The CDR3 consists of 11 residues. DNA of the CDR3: TGCAGTGCTGACGACCTTAATGAGCAGTTCTTC. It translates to CSADDLNEQFF.

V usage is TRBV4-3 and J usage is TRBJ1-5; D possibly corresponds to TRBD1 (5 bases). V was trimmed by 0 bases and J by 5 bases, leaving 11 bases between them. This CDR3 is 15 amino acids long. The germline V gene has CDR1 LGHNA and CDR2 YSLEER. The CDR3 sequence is CASSQDLARDQPQHF. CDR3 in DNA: TGCGCCAGCAGCCAAGATCTTGCCAGGGATCAGCCCCAGCATTTT.

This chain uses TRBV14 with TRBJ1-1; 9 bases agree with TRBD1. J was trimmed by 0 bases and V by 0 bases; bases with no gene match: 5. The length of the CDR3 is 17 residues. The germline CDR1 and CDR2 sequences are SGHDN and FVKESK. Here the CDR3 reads CASSQDRGQGMNTEAFF. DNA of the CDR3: TGTGCCAGCAGCCAAGATCGAGGACAGGGGATGAACACTGAAGCTTTCTTT.

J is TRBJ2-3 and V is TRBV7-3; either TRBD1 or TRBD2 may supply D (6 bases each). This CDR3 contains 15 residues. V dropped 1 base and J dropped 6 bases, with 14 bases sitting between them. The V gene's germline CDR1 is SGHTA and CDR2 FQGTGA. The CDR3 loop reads CASSLKQGGIDTQYF. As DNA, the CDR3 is TGTGCCAGCAGCTTAAAACAGGGAGGTATCGATACGCAGTATTTT.

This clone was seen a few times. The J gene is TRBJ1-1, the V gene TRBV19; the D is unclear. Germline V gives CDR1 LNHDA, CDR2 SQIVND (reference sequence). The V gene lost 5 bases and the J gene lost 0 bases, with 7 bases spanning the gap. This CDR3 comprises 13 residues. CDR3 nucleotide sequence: TGTGCCAGTAGTTCATATATGAACACTGAAGCTTTCTTT. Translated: CASSSYMNTEAFF.

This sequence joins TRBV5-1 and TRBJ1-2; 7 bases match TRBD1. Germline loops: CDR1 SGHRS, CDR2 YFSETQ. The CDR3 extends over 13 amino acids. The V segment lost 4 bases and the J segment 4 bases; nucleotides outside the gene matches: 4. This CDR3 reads CASSRGQSYGYTF. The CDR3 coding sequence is TGCGCCAGCAGCAGGGGACAGAGCTATGGCTACACCTTC.

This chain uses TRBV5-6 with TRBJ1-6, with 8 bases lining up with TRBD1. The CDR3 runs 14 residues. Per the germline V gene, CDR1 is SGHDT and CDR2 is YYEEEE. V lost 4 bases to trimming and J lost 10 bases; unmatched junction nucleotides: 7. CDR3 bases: TGTGCCAGCAGCCCCGGACAGGGAGTATCACCCCTCCACTTT. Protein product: CASSPGQGVSPLHF. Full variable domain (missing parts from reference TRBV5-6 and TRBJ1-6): DAGVTQSPTHLIKTRGQQVTLRCSPKSGHDTVSWYQQALGQGPQFIFQYYEEEERQRGNFPDRFSGHQFPNYSSELNVNALLLGDSALYLCASSPGQGVSPLHFGNGTRLTVT.